Presented here are 19 T cell receptor beta chains from one specimen sequenced in a study of T-cell reconstitution after alpha-beta-depleted transplantation in children. Preparation of the TCRbeta library involved a method that used unique molecular identifiers. MiXCR was run by TCRdb on the PCR reads, yielding one entry per CDR3 protein. The data hold approximately 130,000 distinct CDR3 sequences, with around a tenth observed a single time. The sample was PBMCs, mostly from graft donor cells, taken 180 days after TCRalphabeta/CD19-depleted stem cell transplant. Receptors were obtained from a girl under two years old who had a stem cell transplant for combined immunodeficiency, so the T cells may come from the graft donor.

This chain uses TRBV27 with TRBJ2-7; D may correspond to TRBD1 or TRBD2 (5 bases each). Trimming shortened V by 3 bases and J by 2 bases, and 11 bases separated the two germline ends. The CDR3 loop spans 14 amino acids. Looked up from germline, CDR1 is MNHEY and CDR2 is SMNVEV (reference sequence). The CDR3 DNA reads as TGTGCCAGCAGTTTGGGGACCACTACCTACGAGCAGTACTTC. Translated, it gives CASSLGTTTYEQYF.

The chain's CDR3 is CASSLRQFSATNEKLFF. In DNA, the CDR3 is TGTGCCAGCAGTTTGCGGCAGTTTAGTGCAACTAATGAAAAACTGTTTTTT. The chain couples TRBV12-3 or TRBV12-4 to TRBJ1-4; unclear D gene. The V and J ends lost 3 bases and 0 bases respectively, with 14 bases between them. The CDR3 loop spans 17 amino acids.

The chain uses TRBV9 and TRBJ2-4, with D uncertain. Germline CDR1 is SGDLS and CDR2 is YYNGEE. V dropped 0 bases and J dropped 7 bases, with 11 bases sitting between them. This CDR3 region has 14 residues. This CDR3 reads CASSVGDLENIQYF. The CDR3 DNA is TGTGCCAGCAGCGTAGGGGATCTGGAGAACATTCAGTACTTC.

This clonotype turned up a few times. V gene TRBV7-2 combines with J gene TRBJ1-2, with a tentative D call TRBD1 (5 bases). From germline, CDR1 is SGHTA and CDR2 FQGNSA. The CDR3 consists of 12 residues. Trimming pared 1 base from V and 8 bases from J, leaving 8 bases between. The chain's CDR3 is CASSLGGWGYTF. The CDR3 DNA is TGTGCCAGCAGCTTAGGGGGGTGGGGCTACACCTTC.

In its sample, this clonotype was seen a few times. The J gene is TRBJ2-1, the V gene TRBV29-1; 7 bases match TRBD1. CDR1 is SQVTM and CDR2 is ANQGSEA in the germline V gene. The CDR3 is made up of 13 amino acids. The CDR3 spells CSASRQGNNEQFF. DNA of the CDR3: TGCAGTGCTTCCCGACAGGGCAACAATGAGCAGTTCTTC.

This chain connects TRBV5-1 to TRBJ2-3, with 9 bases that match TRBD2. Germline V lookup: CDR1 SGHRS, CDR2 YFSETQ. The CDR3 loop spans 15 amino acids. V lost 1 base, J lost 5 bases, and 5 bases stayed unmatched. The CDR3 nucleotides are TGCGCCAGCAGCTTGATCCTAGCGGGGAGAGATACGCAGTATTTT. Protein sequence: CASSLILAGRDTQYF. Full variable domain (missing parts from reference TRBV5-1 and TRBJ2-3): KAGVTQTPRYLIKTRGQQVTLSCSPISGHRSVSWYQQTPGQGLQFLFEYFSETQRNKGNFPGRFSGRQFSNSRSEMNVSTLELGDSALYLCASSLILAGRDTQYFGPGTRLTVL.

This sequence joins TRBV6-2 or TRBV6-3 and TRBJ2-3; D not resolved. V lost 4 bases and J 2 bases, leaving 16 bases between the germline ends. The germline CDR1 and CDR2 sequences are MNHEY and SVGEGT. The CDR3 is made up of 16 amino acids. CDR3 residues: CASSSRNGYLTDTQYF. CDR3 bases: TGTGCCAGCAGTTCCCGAAACGGGTACCTCACAGATACGCAGTATTTT.

This chain connects TRBV7-9 to TRBJ2-3, with D possibly TRBD1 on 6 matching bases. The CDR3 has 15 residues. Germline-derived CDR1 and CDR2 are SEHNR and FQNEAQ (reference sequence). V shed 1 base and J shed 5 bases, with 13 bases lying between them. The CDR3: CASSLVQGRGDTQYF. Here the CDR3 DNA reads TGTGCCAGCAGCTTAGTACAGGGCAGAGGAGATACGCAGTATTTT.

The chain joins TRBV28 to TRBJ2-5; 7 bases align to TRBD2. Trimming took 0 bases from V and 3 from J; bases not matched to a gene: 1. Per germline, CDR1 MDHEN and CDR2 SYDVKM. The CDR3 sequence is 14 residues long. The CDR3 loop is CASSLWSGKETQYF. The CDR3 region has the DNA TGTGCCAGCAGTTTATGGAGCGGGAAAGAGACCCAGTACTTC.

The chain joins TRBV5-6 to TRBJ2-2, with D possibly TRBD1 on 5 matching bases. This CDR3 contains 13 residues. V was pared by 2 bases and J by 6 bases, with 8 bases between. The germline V gene encodes CDR1 SGHDT and CDR2 YYEEEE. The chain's CDR3 is CASSFLGAGELFF. Written as DNA, the CDR3 is TGTGCCAGCAGCTTCCTAGGGGCCGGGGAGCTGTTTTTT.

This clonotype turned up a few times. The chain joins TRBV5-1 to TRBJ2-2, with a weak D call TRBD2 (6 bases). The CDR3 runs to 16 residues. Per germline, CDR1 SGHRS and CDR2 YFSETQ. V gave up 2 bases and J gave up 1 base, with 12 bases separating them. The CDR3 DNA follows: TGCGCCAGCAGCTTAGTCGGGACTCTGAACACCGGGGAGCTGTTTTTT. Protein sequence: CASSLVGTLNTGELFF.

This rearrangement joins TRBV6-5 to TRBJ2-4; TRBD2 is a possible D gene (5 bases). The length of the CDR3 is 16 residues. Germline V gene lookup returns CDR1 MNHEY and CDR2 SVGAGI. V lost 4 bases and J 0 bases, leaving 13 bases between the germline ends. CDR3 loop: CASSFFSRGAKNIQYF. The CDR3 DNA sequence: TGTGCCAGCAGTTTTTTCTCCCGGGGAGCCAAAAACATTCAGTACTTC.

This clonotype was seen more than once but under ten times. The CDR3 reads CASSYDPGQGSYNSPLHF. The CDR3 region has the DNA TGTGCCAGCAGTTACGATCCGGGACAGGGATCCTATAATTCACCCCTCCACTTT. The V call is TRBV6-5, the J call TRBJ1-6; TRBD1 aligns across 9 bases. With V trimmed by 2 bases and J by 1 base, 6 bases remained unmatched. Germline V gives CDR1 MNHEY, CDR2 SVGAGI. The CDR3 spans 18 residues.

This clonotype was seen more than once but under ten times. The J gene is TRBJ2-7, the V gene TRBV5-1; TRBD1 matches at 8 bases. The CDR3 extends over 13 amino acids. From germline, CDR1 is SGHRS and CDR2 YFSETQ. V trimming: 3 bases; J trimming: 7 bases; junction bases outside the gene matches: 6. DNA for the CDR3: TGCGCCAGCAGCTCGGGACAGGTCTTTGAGCAGTACTTC. This encodes CASSSGQVFEQYF.

This clonotype was detected a few times. The chain uses TRBV18 and TRBJ1-4, with 7 bases that match TRBD1. Trimming cost V 3 bases and J 7 bases; bases outside gene matches: 5. Germline values: CDR1 KGHSH, CDR2 LQKENI. The CDR3 spans 14 residues. CDR3 nucleotide sequence: TGTGCCAGCTCACCCGGGACAGCCAGTGAAAAACTGTTTTTT. Protein product: CASSPGTASEKLFF.

The V and J genes are TRBV29-1 and TRBJ2-1, with D perhaps TRBD1 (6 bases). Per germline, CDR1 SQVTM and CDR2 ANQGSEA. This CDR3 has 14 residues. V was clipped by 2 bases and J by 5 bases, with 13 bases between them. CDR3 loop: CSVETRGSDNEQFF. The CDR3, as DNA: TGCAGCGTTGAAACCAGGGGTAGCGACAATGAGCAGTTCTTC.

In this sample, this clonotype turned up many times. This rearrangement joins TRBV20-1 to TRBJ2-1; maybe TRBD2 (6 bases). Trimming cost V 3 bases and J 7 bases, with 22 bases left between them. CDR3 length: 16 residues. Germline CDR1 and CDR2: DFQATT and SNEGSKA (reference sequence). This CDR3 is CSARGGGPLGGNEQFF. CDR3 DNA: TGCAGTGCTAGGGGGGGTGGTCCCCTCGGTGGGAATGAGCAGTTCTTC.

The genes are TRBV5-1 and TRBJ2-7; 8 nucleotides agree with TRBD2. CDR1 and CDR2 (germline): SGHRS, YFSETQ. The CDR3 consists of 15 residues. The junction had 7 bases not matched to a gene; V was cut back by 2 bases and J by 3 bases. The CDR3: CASSFDSGVDYEQYF. In nucleotides, the CDR3 is TGCGCCAGCAGCTTCGATAGCGGGGTGGACTACGAGCAGTACTTC.

V gene TRBV30 combines with J gene TRBJ1-2, with 8 nucleotides matching TRBD1. Germline loops: CDR1 GTSNPN, CDR2 SVGIG (reference sequence). The CDR3 covers 13 residues. The V gene end was trimmed by 1 base and the J gene end by 6 bases; junction bases not matched to a gene: 4. The CDR3 DNA reads as TGTGCCTGGAGTGCGGACAGGGCCCATGGCTACACCTTC. It translates to CAWSADRAHGYTF.